The 27 T cell receptor beta chains below all came from one sample that was sequenced in a study of vaccination and CD4 T cells after COVID-19. An Oncomine TCR Beta short-read assay was used to sequence the DNA from cultured CD4+ T cells. The authors extracted genomic DNA from cultured CD4+ T cells. MiXCR, run by TCRdb on the PCR reads, gives a single entry per CDR3 protein. This table holds some 12,000 distinct CDR3 sequences, around 29% found once. Described treatment: approximately nine-day PBMC culture with coronavirus spike peptide pools or control peptides (ViraFEST assay). Ahead of the COVID-19 pandemic (2011-2018), the CD4+ T cells of the unexposed donor were collected. Their antigens remain unidentified. The sample comprised CD4+ T cells from blood, cultured in vitro. Receptors were obtained from a human donor in good health.

The CDR3 reads CSARVASSGRRAEAFF. The CDR3 DNA sequence: TGCAGTGCTAGAGTCGCATCCTCAGGGAGGCGGGCTGAAGCTTTCTTT. V and J are TRBV20-1 and TRBJ1-1; D is perhaps TRBD1 (5 bases). V gave up 1 base and J gave up 6 bases, with 21 bases separating them. In germline, CDR1 is DFQATT, CDR2 SNEGSKA (reference sequence). The CDR3 totals 16 residues.

This clonotype was seen a few times. Written as DNA, the CDR3 is TGTGCCAGCAGCTTGGGGGGCAGGGGGAACACTGAAGCTTTCTTT. Translated, it gives CASSLGGRGNTEAFF. The chain links TRBV7-2 to TRBJ1-1; a possible D gene is TRBD1 (6 bases). The germline V gene has CDR1 SGHTA and CDR2 FQGNSA. Deletions cut 3 bases from V and 1 base from J, with 12 bases between. The CDR3 has 15 residues.

This clonotype was seen a handful of times. The chain employs TRBV20-1 and TRBJ1-1; tentative D call: TRBD1 (6 bases). Per germline, CDR1 DFQATT and CDR2 SNEGSKA (reference sequence). Trimming took 6 bases from V and 4 from J, leaving 12 bases between them. The CDR3 runs 12 residues. CDR3 amino acids: CSAKQGITEAFF. The CDR3, as DNA: TGCAGTGCAAAGCAGGGGATCACTGAAGCTTTCTTT.

This clonotype was observed a handful of times. V usage is TRBV28 and J usage is TRBJ1-5; D gene ambiguous. Deletions cut 4 bases from V and 1 base from J, with 8 bases between. The germline V gene has CDR1 MDHEN and CDR2 SYDVKM. CDR3 size: 14 residues. The CDR3 region is CASSSGGSNQPQHF. The CDR3 DNA sequence: TGTGCCAGCAGTTCGGGAGGAAGCAATCAGCCCCAGCATTTT.

This chain uses TRBV20-1 with TRBJ2-3, with D unclear. In germline, CDR1 is DFQATT, CDR2 SNEGSKA (reference sequence). The CDR3 totals 15 residues. CDR3: CSASARRGGTDTQYF. CDR3 DNA: TGCAGCGCATCGGCACGGAGAGGAGGCACAGATACGCAGTATTTT.

The gene calls are TRBV11-3 and TRBJ1-1; D possibly corresponds to TRBD1 (5 bases). Between the trimmed V and J ends, which lost 5 bases and 8 bases, there was a span of 15 bases. The CDR3 is made up of 13 amino acids. Looked up from germline, CDR1 is SGHNT and CDR2 is YENEEA. The CDR3 here is CASSPDSRGEAFF. CDR3 coding DNA: TGTGCCAGCAGCCCCGACAGCCGGGGGGAAGCTTTCTTT.

The chain employs TRBV7-2 and TRBJ2-1; D is ambiguous. Germline CDR1 reads SGHTA; CDR2 reads FQGNSA. V was pared by 4 bases and J by 5 bases, with 6 bases between. CDR3 length: 12 amino acids. CDR3 nucleotides: TGTGCCAGCAGCTCATACCACAATGAGCAGTTCTTC. This encodes CASSSYHNEQFF.

This chain uses TRBV10-3 with TRBJ2-3; 12 nucleotides line up with TRBD2. Looked up from germline, CDR1 is ENHRY and CDR2 is SYGVKD. The CDR3 length is 18 residues. J lost 3 bases, V lost 1 base, and 8 bases had no gene match. The CDR3 sequence: CAISEWRLAGGPTDTQYF. CDR3 DNA: TGTGCCATCAGTGAGTGGCGTCTAGCGGGAGGGCCTACAGATACGCAGTATTTT.

The rearrangement joins TRBV4-1 to TRBJ2-7; the match to TRBD1 covers 9 bases. The CDR3 has 15 residues. The germline CDR1 and CDR2 sequences are MGHRA and YSYEKL. The V gene end was trimmed by 4 bases and the J gene end by 3 bases; junction bases not matched to a gene: 7. The CDR3 DNA sequence: TGCGCCAGCAGCCGGATGGACAGGGGCGACTACGAGCAGTACTTC. It yields the protein CASSRMDRGDYEQYF.

This clonotype was picked up a small number of times. This chain uses TRBV6-1 with TRBJ2-2, with 7 bases fitting TRBD1. With V trimmed by 8 bases and J by 2 bases, 8 bases remained unmatched. Germline lookup yields CDR1 MNHNS and CDR2 SASEGT. The CDR3 runs to 15 residues. The CDR3 region has the DNA TGTGCCAGCGGGCGACAGGGATTCAACACCGGGGAGCTGTTTTTT. It translates to CASGRQGFNTGELFF.

This chain joins TRBV6-1 and TRBJ1-2; tentatively, D is TRBD1 (5 bases). The CDR3 has 14 residues. The germline V and J ends were trimmed by 6 bases and 5 bases, with 16 bases remaining between them. Germline CDR1 and CDR2: MNHNS and SASEGT. The CDR3 DNA reads as TGTGCCAGCAGAGGAACGGGACGGCTATATGGCTACACCTTC. Translated: CASRGTGRLYGYTF.

The V call is TRBV7-9, the J call TRBJ1-1; 12 bases line up with TRBD1. Per germline, CDR1 SEHNR and CDR2 FQNEAQ (reference sequence). This CDR3 has 14 residues. Trimming took 7 bases from V and 10 from J; bases not matched to a gene: 10. The CDR3 DNA reads TGTGCCAGCACCATGGGGGACAGGGGGCTCTCAGCTTTCTTT. Translated, it gives CASTMGDRGLSAFF.

The chain has TRBV3-1 and TRBJ2-3, with TRBD2 matching over 7 bases. V was pared by 4 bases and J by 2 bases, with 6 bases of the junction left unmatched. The CDR3 totals 15 residues. Germline V gene lookup returns CDR1 LGHDT and CDR2 YNNKEL (reference sequence). The CDR3 is CASSRFGGNTDTQYF. The CDR3 nucleotides are TGTGCCAGCAGCCGCTTCGGGGGGAACACAGATACGCAGTATTTT.

Here the CDR3 reads CASSLDAYEQYF. The CDR3 region has the DNA TGTGCCAGCAGCTTGGACGCTTACGAGCAGTACTTC. V and J are TRBV5-4 and TRBJ2-7; the D is unclear. Trimming took 0 bases from V and 4 from J, leaving 5 bases between them. CDR1 is SGHNT and CDR2 is YYREEE in the germline V gene (reference sequence). This CDR3 has 12 residues. Supplemented by reference TRBV5-4 and TRBJ2-7, the full variable domain reads ETGVTQSPTHLIKTRGQQVTLRCSSQSGHNTVSWYQQALGQGPQFIFQYYREEENGRGNFPPRFSGLQFPNYSSELNVNALELDDSALYLCASSLDAYEQYFGPGTRLTVT.

By frequency in the sample, this clonotype is medium-sized (0.01 to 0.1%). The chain recombines TRBV15 with TRBJ1-5; D is unresolved. This CDR3 is 13 amino acids long. V lost 5 bases and J lost 8, with 13 bases in between. CDR1 is LNHNV and CDR2 is YYDKDF in the germline V gene (reference sequence). The chain's CDR3 is CATSRRLEEPQHF. The CDR3 nucleotides read TGTGCCACCAGCCGCAGACTCGAGGAGCCCCAGCATTTT.

CDR3 nucleotides: TGCGCCAGCAGCTCCGGGACTAGCGGGATTATGAAGACCCAGTACTTC. Its protein product is CASSSGTSGIMKTQYF. The chain carries TRBV5-1 and TRBJ2-5; 13 bases are a match to TRBD2. Germline CDR1 is SGHRS and CDR2 is YFSETQ. V was clipped by 3 bases and J by 6 bases; unmatched bases: 8. This CDR3 has 16 amino acids.

The genes are TRBV18 and TRBJ1-5; D perhaps matches TRBD1 (5 bases). The V end lost 2 bases, the J end lost 7 bases, and 12 bases lay between the germline ends. Germline V gene lookup returns CDR1 KGHSH and CDR2 LQKENI. This CDR3 has 14 amino acids. The CDR3 DNA follows: TGTGCCAGCTCACCAGTGATGGGGCCACAGCCCCAGCATTTT. Protein sequence: CASSPVMGPQPQHF.

This sequence joins TRBV7-9 and TRBJ1-2; D might be TRBD1 (6 bases). Germline V gives CDR1 SEHNR, CDR2 FQNEAQ (reference sequence). V lost 0 bases to trimming and J lost 8 bases, with 16 bases between them. The CDR3 is made up of 15 amino acids. CDR3: CASSLAATGGQGYTF. The CDR3 DNA follows: TGTGCCAGCAGCTTAGCGGCGACAGGTGGTCAGGGCTACACCTTC.

The chain links TRBV19 to TRBJ2-3; D may correspond to TRBD1 or TRBD2 (5 bases each). Germline V gives CDR1 LNHDA, CDR2 SQIVND (reference sequence). The CDR3 runs 14 residues. V shed 6 bases and J shed 1 base, with 11 bases lying between them. This CDR3 is CASSSTGRTDTQYF. Written as DNA, the CDR3 is TGTGCCAGTAGCTCGACGGGGCGCACAGATACGCAGTATTTT.

The chain links TRBV7-2 to TRBJ2-7; D may match TRBD1 or TRBD2 (5 bases each). The CDR3 runs to 15 residues. Trimming shortened V by 4 bases and J by 2 bases, and 15 bases separated the two germline ends. Germline loops: CDR1 SGHTA, CDR2 FQGNSA. In DNA, the CDR3 is TGTGCCAGCAGCTCAGCAGGGAGTAGGACCTACGAGCAGTACTTC. Protein sequence: CASSSAGSRTYEQYF.

The V and J genes are TRBV28 and TRBJ2-3, with D unresolved. From germline, CDR1 is MDHEN and CDR2 SYDVKM. The CDR3 is 11 amino acids. V lost 4 bases, J lost 6 bases, and 5 bases lay in between. The CDR3 is CASSSEDTQYF. CDR3 coding DNA: TGTGCCAGCAGTTCCGAGGATACGCAGTATTTT. The full variable domain, in which reference TRBV28 and TRBJ2-3 provide the parts outside the CDR3, is DVKVTQSSRYLVKRTGEKVFLECVQDMDHENMFWYRQDPGLGLRLIYFSYDVKMKEKGDIPEGYSVSREKKERFSLILESASTNQTSMYLCASSSEDTQYFGPGTRLTVL.

The genes are TRBV19 and TRBJ2-1; 10 bases are a match to TRBD2. CDR3 length: 15 residues. Unmatched junction bases numbered 6, after V lost 6 bases and J lost 4 bases. Germline V gives CDR1 LNHDA, CDR2 SQIVND (reference sequence). For the CDR3, the DNA is TGTGCCAGTAGGCCCGGACTAGCGGTTTACAATGAGCAGTTCTTC. This translates into CASRPGLAVYNEQFF.

This clonotype was found a few times. The V and J genes are TRBV6-1 and TRBJ2-7, with TRBD2 identical over 7 bases. Unmatched junction bases numbered 11, after V lost 6 bases and J lost 0 bases. CDR3 size: 16 residues. CDR1 and CDR2 from the germline V gene are MNHNS and SASEGT. Written as DNA, the CDR3 is TGTGCCAGCAGCCGCGCGCCTAGCGGAAGCTCCTACGAGCAGTACTTC. As protein: CASSRAPSGSSYEQYF.

This clonotype was observed a few times. V usage is TRBV7-8 and J usage is TRBJ2-5; 11 bases map to TRBD2. CDR3 size: 17 residues. The trim removed 5 bases at V and 2 bases at J, leaving 10 bases unmatched. Germline lookup yields CDR1 SGHVS and CDR2 FQNEAQ. The CDR3 region has the DNA TGTGCCAGCAGCCAAACCGGGACTAGCGGTAGTCAAGAGACCCAGTACTTC. Translating gives CASSQTGTSGSQETQYF.

This clonotype has just a few counts. The chain uses TRBV20-1 and TRBJ1-3; 7 bases agree with TRBD1. The CDR3 covers 16 residues. The J segment lost 0 bases and the V segment lost 3 bases, leaving 8 bases of the junction unmatched. The germline V gene has CDR1 DFQATT and CDR2 SNEGSKA (reference sequence). CDR3 bases: TGCAGTGCTAGCCACAGGGGTAGCGTCTCTGGAAACACCATATATTTT. Encoded protein: CSASHRGSVSGNTIYF.

The gene calls are TRBV6-1 and TRBJ1-4; 10 positions match TRBD1. Losses at the gene ends were 5 bases for V and 8 bases for J; bases not matched to a gene: 8. This CDR3 is 15 amino acids long. Germline-derived CDR1 and CDR2 are MNHNS and SASEGT. This chain's CDR3 is CASSRAGTGVEKLFF. CDR3 nucleotide sequence: TGTGCCAGCAGTAGGGCCGGGACAGGGGTGGAAAAACTGTTTTTT.

This clonotype rates as medium-sized (0.01 to 0.1%). J is TRBJ2-5 and V is TRBV24-1, with 7 bases matching TRBD1. In germline, CDR1 is KGHDR, CDR2 SFDVKD. The CDR3 extends over 15 amino acids. Germline trimming cut 6 bases from V and 5 bases from J; bases unmatched to any gene: 11. This CDR3 is CATSTRDSRRETQYF. CDR3 DNA sequence: TGTGCCACCAGTACCCGGGACAGTCGAAGGGAGACCCAGTACTTC.